This T cell receptor (beta chain) was found in a study of T-cell memory formation after mild COVID-19. Study results and caveats: Memory sampled before infection contained some responding clones, suggesting cross-reactive memory joined. Clones that got smaller from day 15 to 85 had even CD4/CD8, while clones growing later tipped toward CD4+. CD8+ contracting clones occupied EMRA, while CD4+ ones occupied mainly CM and EM. The authors left the SARS-CoV-2 specificity of second-wave clones peaking on day 37 unconfirmed.

TCRdb re-called the 5' RACE reads with MiXCR, one entry per CDR3 protein. Of approximately 350,000 distinct CDR3 sequences in the sample, around 15% were seen once. Note on this clonotype: What it binds is unknown.

Specimen: PBMCs or a T cell subset sorted from them (not recorded which). The receptor was derived from a man younger than 35 who had mild COVID-19 (a few samples of this study predate the infection). Cell type and time point are not known.

The CDR3 region is CASSPTPGGAIGELFF. The CDR3 nucleotides are TGCGCCAGCAGCCCCACCCCCGGGGGGGCCATCGGGGAGCTGTTTTTT. This rearrangement joins TRBV5-1 to TRBJ2-2; 8 bases line up with TRBD2. Germline assignment: CDR1 SGHRS and CDR2 YFSETQ. CDR3 length equals 16 residues. The V gene end was trimmed by 4 bases and the J gene end by 7 bases; junction bases not matched to a gene: 12.